This T cell receptor beta chain was recorded in a study of CD8 T cells in ankylosing spondylitis. Study results and caveats: Several highly homologous variants made up a TCR beta motif, and this motif appeared characteristic of ankylosing spondylitis blood. Relatively scarce in peripheral blood, disease-linked clones were CD8+. Significant enrichment of disease-linked clones was reported in matched ankylosing spondylitis synovial fluid.

Per germline, CDR1 SNHLY and CDR2 FYNNEI. The length of the CDR3 is 18 residues. V was clipped by 5 bases and J by 0 bases; unmatched bases: 10. Many counts were recorded for this clonotype. What it binds is not known. Making use of molecular barcodes, quantitative 5'-RACE generated TCR beta libraries. TCRdb fed the 5' RACE reads into MiXCR, producing one record per CDR3 protein. Of about 220,000 distinct CDR3 sequences in the sample, just under 7.5% are singletons; the top ten hold approximately 15%. The chain recombines TRBV2 with TRBJ1-5; 10 nucleotides agree with TRBD1. The source material was blood, either unsorted or a sorted T cell fraction (not recorded which). The clonotype comes from a male donor with ankylosing spondylitis. CDR3 bases: TGTGCCAGCAGTAGACAGGGGGCTAAACTTTATAGCAATCAGCCCCAGCATTTT. Amino acid sequence: CASSRQGAKLYSNQPQHF.